Shown below are 5 T cell receptor beta chains from a single sample sequenced in a study of Graves' ophthalmopathy and Graves' hyperthyroidism. The authors amplified TCR beta CDR3 regions, and they did so from RNA transcripts for repertoire sequencing. Second-round multiplex PCR came after first-round RT-PCR with HTBI primers. TCRdb ran MiXCR on the multiplex PCR reads and lists one entry per CDR3 protein. Altogether around 520,000 distinct CDR3 sequences are present, under 45% being singletons, with the ten largest covering about 4%. The sequenced sample consisted of peripheral blood or thyroid tissue (not recorded which). These receptors all stem from an adult man with Graves' hyperthyroidism.

This clonotype was observed at least ten times. V is TRBV29-1 and J is TRBJ2-5, with D possibly called TRBD1 or TRBD2 (5 bases each). The CDR3 is made up of 18 amino acids. Germline CDR1 is SQVTM and CDR2 is ANQGSEA. The CDR3 region has the DNA TGCAGTACGGGCCAACCGCAGGGAGATGGACTGCCCCAAGAGACCCAGTACTTC. Protein: CSTGQPQGDGLPQETQYF.

In the case of this clonotype: No conserved phenylalanine or tryptophan is present at the end of the CDR3, so a read error is the likely explanation. The rearrangement links TRBV9 to TRBJ2-7; 9 positions match TRBD1. Germline trimming cut 4 bases from V and 1 base from J; bases unmatched to any gene: 6. Germline V gene lookup returns CDR1 SGDLS and CDR2 YYNGEE. The CDR3 totals 15 residues. The CDR3 protein is CASSLPGTGSYEQYL. The CDR3 region has the DNA TGTGCCAGCAGCCTCCCCGGGACAGGGTCCTACGAGCAGTACCTC.

The chain links TRBV7-9 to TRBJ2-7; TRBD2 matches at 9 bases. CDR1 and CDR2 from the germline V gene are SEHNR and FQNEAQ (reference sequence). The CDR3 contains 15 residues. Losses at the gene ends were 6 bases for V and 7 bases for J; bases not matched to a gene: 13. Here the CDR3 DNA reads TGTGCCAGCAGAGTTAGCGGGAGTGCCTCAAATGAGCAGTACTTC. Translating it yields CASRVSGSASNEQYF.

The V call is TRBV12-3 or TRBV12-4, the J call TRBJ2-7, with D possibly TRBD1 on 7 matching bases. Deletions cut 3 bases from V and 6 bases from J, with 15 bases between. The CDR3 covers 14 residues. CDR3 loop: CASSFQGDSREQYF. CDR3 nucleotides: TGTGCCAGCAGTTTCCAGGGGGACTCCCGCGAGCAGTACTTC.

This clonotype was counted ten times or more. This sequence joins TRBV7-8 and TRBJ1-4; perhaps TRBD1 as D (5 bases). V was cut by 2 bases and J by 5 bases, with 12 bases left in between. The CDR3 is made up of 15 amino acids. Germline V CDR1 and CDR2: SGHVS, FQNEAQ. The CDR3 is CASSLLAGPNEKLFF. The CDR3 bases are TGTGCCAGCAGCTTATTGGCAGGGCCGAATGAAAAACTGTTTTTT.